This entry describes one T cell receptor (beta chain). A far larger clone is off by one base, so a read error is likely. The data derive from a study of CXCR3 chemokines and chemotherapy response in bladder cancer. Germline V gives CDR1 ENHRY, CDR2 SYGVKD. With 5 bases clipped from V and 4 bases from J, the junction kept 6 bases outside the gene matches. The CDR3 totals 14 residues. TCRdb redid the calling of the PCR reads with MiXCR, one entry per CDR3 protein. The table records several thousand distinct CDR3 sequences, roughly a quarter of them present only once. This TCR derives from a human donor with bladder cancer that did not respond to neoadjuvant chemotherapy. This chain joins TRBV10-3 and TRBJ1-2, with TRBD1 matching over 8 bases. Collection took place from a patient whose treatment included neoadjuvant chemotherapy. The CDR3 nucleotides are TGTGCCATCAGTTCCGGACAGGGCTTCTATGGCTACACCTTC. This codes for CAISSGQGFYGYTF.